The rows below give T cell receptor beta chains drawn from one sample of a study of CD8 T cells in Susac syndrome. TCRdb recomputed calls from the immunoSEQ multiplex PCR reads with MiXCR, one row per CDR3 protein. Among about 180,000 distinct CDR3 sequences listed, approximately 94% were seen once. The material sequenced was CD4+ T cells from PBMCs. The receptors were gathered from a human donor with multiple sclerosis. Each CDR3 is given with its conserved first and last residue. D genes are given only for firm matches. Expanded clones are given a class, and other clones once, few, many or no size at all.

TRBV15,.,TRBJ1-5,.,TGTGCCACCAGCAGAGACGGAGGGGCTGGGAATCAGCCCCAGCATTTT,CATSRDGGAGNQPQHF
TRBV20-1,.,TRBJ1-6,.,TGCAGTGCTAGCGACGACAGTCTCCCCTATAATTCACCCCTCCACTTT,CSASDDSLPYNSPLHF
TRBV29-1,.,TRBJ1-2,few,TGCAGCGTTGAGGGCAGGGGCCGTAACTATGGCTACACCTTC,CSVEGRGRNYGYTF
TRBV5-4,.,TRBJ1-2,.,TGTGCCAGCAGCGCAGCACAAGGGAGGATTGGCTACACCTTC,CASSAAQGRIGYTF
TRBV27,TRBD1,TRBJ1-5,.,TGTGCCAGCAGTGAGTCCGGGACAGGCCTCAATCAGCCCCAGCATTTT,CASSESGTGLNQPQHF
TRBV5-1,TRBD2,TRBJ2-3,.,TGCGCCAGCAGCACAGGACTAGCGGGGACCCCGACGCAGTATTTT,CASSTGLAGTPTQYF
TRBV29-1,.,TRBJ1-1,.,TGCAGCGTTGCCGGAAGGGTCACTGAAGCTTTCTTT,CSVAGRVTEAFF
TRBV6-2/TRBV6-3,.,TRBJ1-1,.,TGTGCCAGCAGTTATGGACCAGCTGAAGCTTTCTTT,CASSYGPAEAFF
TRBV5-4,TRBD2,TRBJ2-2,.,TGTGCCAGCAGCTTACCCGGCGGGGGGGCTGACACCGGGGAGCTGTTTTTT,CASSLPGGGADTGELFF
TRBV7-9,TRBD2,TRBJ2-7,.,TGTGCCAGCAGGCCTAGCGGATCCTACGAGCAGTACTTC,CASRPSGSYEQYF
TRBV25-1,TRBD1,TRBJ1-2,.,TGTGCCAGCAGCCGACAGGGTAGTAACTATGGCTACACCTTC,CASSRQGSNYGYTF
TRBV3-1,.,TRBJ1-2,.,TGTGCCAGCAGCCAATGGAAGGGGGGCTATGGCTACACCTTC,CASSQWKGGYGYTF
TRBV29-1,.,TRBJ1-3,.,TGCAGCGTTGAGAGCTCTGGAAACACCATATATTTT,CSVESSGNTIYF
TRBV20-1,TRBD2,TRBJ2-5,.,TGCAGTGCCAGTAGCGGGGGGCGGCAAGAGACCCAGTACTTC,CSASSGGRQETQYF
TRBV29-1,.,TRBJ2-5,.,TGCAGCGTGAACCGGGACTTACAAGAGACCCAGTACTTC,CSVNRDLQETQYF
TRBV28,TRBD1,TRBJ2-7,once,TGTGCCAGCGGACCGACAGGGGGGCACTACGAGCAGTACTTC,CASGPTGGHYEQYF
TRBV27,.,TRBJ1-1,.,TGTGCCAGCAGTTTATTGAGGTTCGGGAACACTGAAGCTTTCTTT,CASSLLRFGNTEAFF
TRBV9,.,TRBJ2-2,.,TGTGCCAGCAGCGCTATGGGGGTCCCCCGCTGGGAGCTGTTTTTT,CASSAMGVPRWELFF
TRBV3-1,.,TRBJ2-7,.,TGTGCCAGCAGCCAAGAAAGGGGAAACGGCCTTCTCTCCTACGAGCAGTACTTC,CASSQERGNGLLSYEQYF
TRBV12-3/TRBV12-4,.,TRBJ2-5,.,TGTGCCAGCAGCCGGGGGATGCAAGAGACCCAGTACTTC,CASSRGMQETQYF
TRBV28,TRBD2,TRBJ2-7,.,TGTGCCAGCAGTTTATACGGGGGAGGGGCCTCCTACGAGCAGTACTTC,CASSLYGGGASYEQYF
TRBV30,.,TRBJ1-5,.,TGTGCCTGGGGACAGACCTCTATCGAGGCCCAGCATTTT,CAWGQTSIEAQHF
TRBV15,TRBD2,TRBJ2-7,.,TGTGCCACCAGCTCCTCCGGGGGGGTCTACGAGCAGTACTTC,CATSSSGGVYEQYF
TRBV12-3/TRBV12-4,.,TRBJ1-1,.,TGTGCCAGCAGTAAGGGATGGACTGAAGCTTTCTTT,CASSKGWTEAFF
TRBV30,.,TRBJ1-2,.,TGTGCCTGGAGGGGGAGTCAGTATGGCTACACCTTC,CAWRGSQYGYTF
TRBV15,.,TRBJ1-2,.,TGTGCCACCAGCAGAGATCAGCGACCCTATGGCTACACCTTC,CATSRDQRPYGYTF
TRBV4-2,.,TRBJ1-6,once,TGTGCCAGCAGCCAAGTTCAGGGTACAACCGATTCACCCCTCCACTTT,CASSQVQGTTDSPLHF
TRBV30,.,TRBJ2-2,.,TGTGCCTGGAGGGGCAGCACGAACACCGGGGAGCTGTTTTTT,CAWRGSTNTGELFF
TRBV3-1,.,TRBJ2-3,once,TGTGCCAGCAGCCTCGAGGGGGGCCGGACAGATACGCAGTATTTT,CASSLEGGRTDTQYF
TRBV7-9,.,TRBJ2-2,.,TGTGCCAGCAGTCTAAATCGAGGGGAGCTGTTTTTT,CASSLNRGELFF
TRBV30,.,TRBJ1-2,.,TGTGCCTGGAACCAGAAGTGGACGGAGCTCGGCTATGGCTACACCTTC,CAWNQKWTELGYGYTF
TRBV3-1,.,TRBJ1-5,.,TGTGCCAGCAGTCAGACAGATTATCAGCCCCAGCATTTT,CASSQTDYQPQHF
TRBV9,.,TRBJ1-1,.,TGTGCCAGCAGCGCCGACCTTTGGAACACTGAAGCTTTCTTT,CASSADLWNTEAFF
TRBV7-9,TRBD2,TRBJ2-1,.,TGTGCCAGCAGGACTAGCGGGGGTTCCTACAATGAGCAGTTCTTC,CASRTSGGSYNEQFF
TRBV5-1,.,TRBJ2-1,.,TGCGCCAGCTCCGGTCCGGGAGACAATGAGCAGTTCTTC,CASSGPGDNEQFF
TRBV24-1,TRBD1,TRBJ2-1,.,TGTGCCACCAGTGATTTCCATAGGACAGGGGGGACCCAGAATGAGCAGTTCTTC,CATSDFHRTGGTQNEQFF
TRBV29-1,TRBD1,TRBJ2-3,.,TGCAGCGTGGACAGGGAACGATCAGATACGCAGTATTTT,CSVDRERSDTQYF
TRBV27,.,TRBJ1-1,.,TGTGCCAGCAGTCAACTGCTGGGGGACACTGAAGCTTTCTTT,CASSQLLGDTEAFF
TRBV30,.,TRBJ1-5,.,TGTGCCTGGAGTCGCGGGGCCTTTAGCAATCAGCCCCAGCATTTT,CAWSRGAFSNQPQHF
TRBV11-2,.,TRBJ1-1,.,TGTGCCAGCAGCCCCCAGACAGCACGGAACACTGAAGCTTTCTTT,CASSPQTARNTEAFF
TRBV3-1,.,TRBJ2-3,.,TGTGCCAGCAGCCCCGGGTCAGTTCTAAGCACAGATACGCAGTATTTT,CASSPGSVLSTDTQYF
TRBV20-1,.,TRBJ2-7,.,TGCAGTGCTACCGGACAGAGGAGCTCCTACGAGCAGTACTTC,CSATGQRSSYEQYF
TRBV13,.,TRBJ2-3,.,TGTGCCAGCAGCTTATCGTGGACTCGCACAGATACGCAGTATTTT,CASSLSWTRTDTQYF
TRBV18,.,TRBJ2-7,.,TGTGCCAGCTCGTCGGAGGCCTCCTACGAGCAGTACTTC,CASSSEASYEQYF
TRBV25-1,.,TRBJ2-5,.,TGTGCCAGCAGTGACAGGGCCGGATCCGGGCAGACCCAGTACTTC,CASSDRAGSGQTQYF
TRBV29-1,.,TRBJ1-1,.,TGCAGCGTTGGTTTCGTTATAACTGAAGCTTTCTTT,CSVGFVITEAFF